A selection of T cell receptor beta chains follows, all from one sample in a study of T cell responses to AZD1222 COVID-19 vaccine. Sequencing used immunoSEQ multiplex PCR; TCRdb keeps in-frame clones, though not all of them. The sample contains 78,000 or so clones, about 78% of which appear only once. This specimen was peripheral blood, taken 28 days after the second AZD1222 dose. These receptors all stem from an adult who received the AZD1222 COVID-19 vaccine. CDR3s include the opening cysteine and the closing phenylalanine or tryptophan. Each record gives: clone size, V gene, D gene, J gene, CDR3 protein, CDR3 DNA. The D gene is left open where the match is weak. Only some rows state a clone size, as once, few, many or a class for expanded clones.

few,TRBV19,.,TRBJ2-7,CASSKAPTNDEQYF,TGTGCCAGTAGTAAAGCTCCTACGAATGACGAGCAGTACTTC
.,TRBV7-2,.,TRBJ1-5,CASSLSWGYSNQPQHF,TGTGCCAGCAGCTTAAGTTGGGGTTACTCCAATCAGCCCCAGCATTTT
.,TRBV10-2,.,TRBJ2-2,CASREGPSTGELFF,TGCGCCAGCAGGGAGGGCCCGAGCACCGGGGAGCTGTTTTTT
.,TRBV6-5,.,TRBJ2-7,CAAVRQVSSYEQYF,TGTGCCGCGGTGAGGCAGGTGAGCTCCTACGAGCAGTACTTC
.,TRBV28,TRBD2,TRBJ2-1,CASIRTSGLRYNEQFF,TGTGCCAGCATCCGGACTAGCGGGCTTAGATACAATGAGCAGTTCTTC
.,TRBV10-3,TRBD2,TRBJ2-7,CAISEGVAGEGYEQYF,TGTGCCATCAGTGAGGGGGTCGCGGGAGAGGGCTACGAGCAGTACTTC
.,TRBV7-2,TRBD1,TRBJ1-6,CASSLVFGTGAPGSPLHF,TGTGCCAGCAGCTTAGTTTTCGGGACAGGGGCTCCCGGTTCACCCCTCCACTTT
once,TRBV24-1,.,TRBJ1-5,CATSGQNQPQHF,TGTGCCACCAGTGGCCAAAATCAGCCCCAGCATTTT
once,TRBV3-1/TRBV3-2,.,TRBJ2-2,CASSRPRATGELFF,TGTGCCAGCAGCCGCCCTCGGGCTACCGGGGAGCTGTTTTTT
.,TRBV29-1,.,TRBJ2-3,CSVLHLPDTQYF,TGCAGCGTCCTCCATCTCCCAGATACGCAGTATTTT